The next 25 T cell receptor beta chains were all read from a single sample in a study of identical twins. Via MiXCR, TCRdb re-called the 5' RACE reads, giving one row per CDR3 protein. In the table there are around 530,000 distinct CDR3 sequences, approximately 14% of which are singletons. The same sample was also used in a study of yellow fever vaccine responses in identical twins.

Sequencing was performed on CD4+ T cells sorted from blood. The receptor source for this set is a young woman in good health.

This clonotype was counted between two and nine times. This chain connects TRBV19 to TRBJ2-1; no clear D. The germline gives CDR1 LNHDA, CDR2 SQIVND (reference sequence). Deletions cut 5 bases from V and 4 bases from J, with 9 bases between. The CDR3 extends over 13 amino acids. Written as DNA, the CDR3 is TGTGCCAGTAGTCAAAACGGGTACAATGAGCAGTTCTTC. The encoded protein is CASSQNGYNEQFF.

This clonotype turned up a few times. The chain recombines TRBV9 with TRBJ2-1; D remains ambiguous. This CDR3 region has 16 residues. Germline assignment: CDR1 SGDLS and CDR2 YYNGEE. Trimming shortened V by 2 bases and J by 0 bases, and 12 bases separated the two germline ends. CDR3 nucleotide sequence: TGTGCCAGCAGCGTTACCCTTGGTAACTCCTACAATGAGCAGTTCTTC. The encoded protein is CASSVTLGNSYNEQFF.

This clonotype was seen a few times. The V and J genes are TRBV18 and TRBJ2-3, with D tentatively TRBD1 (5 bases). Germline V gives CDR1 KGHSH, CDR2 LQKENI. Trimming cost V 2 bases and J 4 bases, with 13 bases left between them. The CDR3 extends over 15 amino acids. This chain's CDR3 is CASSPIQAGPDTQYF. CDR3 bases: TGTGCCAGCTCACCAATCCAAGCAGGGCCAGATACGCAGTATTTT.

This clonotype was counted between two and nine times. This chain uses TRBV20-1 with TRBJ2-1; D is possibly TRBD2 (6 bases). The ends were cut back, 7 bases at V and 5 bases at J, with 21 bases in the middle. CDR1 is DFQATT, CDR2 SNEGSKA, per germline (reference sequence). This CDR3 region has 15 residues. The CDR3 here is CSVESRRGNHNEQFF. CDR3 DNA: TGCAGTGTCGAGAGCCGACGGGGGAACCACAATGAGCAGTTCTTC.

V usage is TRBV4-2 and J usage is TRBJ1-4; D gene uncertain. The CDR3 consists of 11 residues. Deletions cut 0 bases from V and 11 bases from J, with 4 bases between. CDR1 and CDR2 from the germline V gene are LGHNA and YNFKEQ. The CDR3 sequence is CASSQDYKLFF. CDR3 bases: TGTGCCAGCAGCCAAGACTACAAACTGTTTTTT.

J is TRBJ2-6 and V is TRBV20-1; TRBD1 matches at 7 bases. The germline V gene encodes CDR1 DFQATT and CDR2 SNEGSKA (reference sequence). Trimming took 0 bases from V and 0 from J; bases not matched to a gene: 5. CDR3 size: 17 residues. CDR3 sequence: CSARDNRGSSGANVLTF. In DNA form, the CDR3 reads TGCAGTGCTAGAGATAACAGGGGATCCTCTGGGGCCAACGTCCTGACTTTC.

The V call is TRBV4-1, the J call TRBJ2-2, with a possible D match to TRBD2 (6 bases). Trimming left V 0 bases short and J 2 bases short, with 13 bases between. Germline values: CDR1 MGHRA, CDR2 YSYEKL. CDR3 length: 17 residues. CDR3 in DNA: TGCGCCAGCAGCCAAGATTGGCGGGACCTTAACACCGGGGAGCTGTTTTTT. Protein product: CASSQDWRDLNTGELFF.

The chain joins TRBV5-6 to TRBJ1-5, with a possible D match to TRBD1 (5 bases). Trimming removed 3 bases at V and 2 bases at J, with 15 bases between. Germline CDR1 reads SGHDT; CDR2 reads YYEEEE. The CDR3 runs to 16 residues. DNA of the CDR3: TGTGCCAGCAGCTCTAGAACTCAGGGAGGCAATCAGCCCCAGCATTTT. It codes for CASSSRTQGGNQPQHF.

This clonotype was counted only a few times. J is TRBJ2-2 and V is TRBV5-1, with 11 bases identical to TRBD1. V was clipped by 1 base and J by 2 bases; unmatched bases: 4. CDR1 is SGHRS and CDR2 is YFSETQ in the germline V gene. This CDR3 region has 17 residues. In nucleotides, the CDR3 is TGCGCCAGCAGCTTGAGAGGGACAGGGGGTAACACCGGGGAGCTGTTTTTT. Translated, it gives CASSLRGTGGNTGELFF.

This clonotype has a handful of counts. CDR3 coding DNA: TGTGCCAGCAGTTCAGGGGTAGGCGAAGCTTTCTTT. This sequence encodes CASSSGVGEAFF. The chain employs TRBV12-3 or TRBV12-4 and TRBJ1-1; perhaps TRBD1 as D (6 bases). CDR3 length equals 12 residues. V lost 4 bases and J lost 8, with 11 bases in between.

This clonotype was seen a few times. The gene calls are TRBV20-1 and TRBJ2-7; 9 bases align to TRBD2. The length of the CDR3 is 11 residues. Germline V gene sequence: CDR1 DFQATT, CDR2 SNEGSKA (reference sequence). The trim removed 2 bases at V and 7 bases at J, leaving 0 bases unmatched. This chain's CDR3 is CSARTSGEQYV. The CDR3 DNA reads TGCAGTGCTAGAACTAGCGGGGAGCAGTACGTC.

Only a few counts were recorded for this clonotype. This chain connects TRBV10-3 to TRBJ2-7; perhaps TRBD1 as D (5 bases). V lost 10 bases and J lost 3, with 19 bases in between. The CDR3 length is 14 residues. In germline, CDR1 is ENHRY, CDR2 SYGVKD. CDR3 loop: CATSSGDRDYEQYF. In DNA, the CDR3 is TGTGCCACATCCTCGGGTGACAGAGACTACGAGCAGTACTTC.

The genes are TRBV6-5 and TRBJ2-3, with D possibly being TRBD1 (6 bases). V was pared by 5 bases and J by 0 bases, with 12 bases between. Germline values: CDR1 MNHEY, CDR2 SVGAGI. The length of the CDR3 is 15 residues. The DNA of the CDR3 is TGTGCCAGCAGTCACCACAGGGTCAGCACAGATACGCAGTATTTT. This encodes CASSHHRVSTDTQYF.

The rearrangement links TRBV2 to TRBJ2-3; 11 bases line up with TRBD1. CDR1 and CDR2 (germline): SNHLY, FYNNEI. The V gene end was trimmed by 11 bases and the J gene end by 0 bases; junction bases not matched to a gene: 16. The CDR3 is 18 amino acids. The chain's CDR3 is CAFRIGQGAVSSTDTQYF. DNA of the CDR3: TGTGCCTTCAGGATAGGACAGGGGGCAGTTTCCAGCACAGATACGCAGTATTTT.

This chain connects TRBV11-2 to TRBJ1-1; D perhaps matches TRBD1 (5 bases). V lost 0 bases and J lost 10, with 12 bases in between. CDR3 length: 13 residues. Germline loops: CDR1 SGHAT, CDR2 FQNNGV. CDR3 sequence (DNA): TGTGCCAGCAGCTTAGACCAGGGAATGGGAGCTTTCTTT. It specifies CASSLDQGMGAFF. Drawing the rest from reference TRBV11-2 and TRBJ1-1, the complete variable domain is EAGVAQSPRYKIIEKRQSVAFWCNPISGHATLYWYQQILGQGPKLLIQFQNNGVVDDSQLPKDRFSAERLKGVDSTLKIQPAKLEDSAVYLCASSLDQGMGAFFGQGTRLTVV.

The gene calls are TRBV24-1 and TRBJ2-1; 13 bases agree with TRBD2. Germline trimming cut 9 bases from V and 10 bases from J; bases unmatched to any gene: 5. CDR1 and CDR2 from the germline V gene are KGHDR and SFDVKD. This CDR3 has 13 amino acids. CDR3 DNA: TGTGCCACCTCTCGACTAGCGGGAGGCGAGCAGTTCTTC. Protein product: CATSRLAGGEQFF.

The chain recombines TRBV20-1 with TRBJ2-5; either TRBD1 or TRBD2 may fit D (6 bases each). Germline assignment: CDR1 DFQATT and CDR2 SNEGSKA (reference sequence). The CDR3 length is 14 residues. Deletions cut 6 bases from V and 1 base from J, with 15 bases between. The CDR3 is CSAPKPGAQETQYF. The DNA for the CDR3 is TGCAGTGCACCGAAACCGGGGGCCCAAGAGACCCAGTACTTC.

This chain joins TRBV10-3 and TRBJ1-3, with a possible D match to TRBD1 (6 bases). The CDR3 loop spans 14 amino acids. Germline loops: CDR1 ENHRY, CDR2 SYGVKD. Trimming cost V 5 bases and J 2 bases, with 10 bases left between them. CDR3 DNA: TGTGCCATCAGTACAGGGAGCACTGGAAACACCATATATTTT. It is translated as CAISTGSTGNTIYF.

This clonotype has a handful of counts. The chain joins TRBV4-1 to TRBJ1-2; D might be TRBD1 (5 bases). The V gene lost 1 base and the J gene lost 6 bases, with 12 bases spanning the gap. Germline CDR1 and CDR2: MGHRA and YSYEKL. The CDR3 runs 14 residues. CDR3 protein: CASSQGQHRDGYTF. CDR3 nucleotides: TGCGCCAGCAGCCAAGGACAGCATAGAGATGGCTACACCTTC.

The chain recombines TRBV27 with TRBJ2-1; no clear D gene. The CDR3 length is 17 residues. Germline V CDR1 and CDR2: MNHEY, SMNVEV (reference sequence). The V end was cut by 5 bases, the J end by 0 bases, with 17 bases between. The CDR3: CASSPNRLPSSYNEQFF. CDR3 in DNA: TGTGCCAGCAGTCCAAATCGACTGCCTAGCTCCTACAATGAGCAGTTCTTC.

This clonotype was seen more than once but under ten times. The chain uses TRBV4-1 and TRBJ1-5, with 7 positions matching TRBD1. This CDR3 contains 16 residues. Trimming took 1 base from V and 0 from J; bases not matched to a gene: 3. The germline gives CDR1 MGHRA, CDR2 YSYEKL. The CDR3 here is CASSQGQGGSNQPQHF. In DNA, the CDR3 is TGCGCCAGCAGCCAAGGACAGGGAGGTAGCAATCAGCCCCAGCATTTT.

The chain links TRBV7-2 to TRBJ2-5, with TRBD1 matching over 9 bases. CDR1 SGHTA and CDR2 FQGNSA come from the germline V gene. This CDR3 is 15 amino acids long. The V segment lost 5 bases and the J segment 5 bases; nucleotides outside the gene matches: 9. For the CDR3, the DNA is TGTGCCAGCAGCACCCGACAGGGGGATAGGGAGACCCAGTACTTC. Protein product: CASSTRQGDRETQYF.

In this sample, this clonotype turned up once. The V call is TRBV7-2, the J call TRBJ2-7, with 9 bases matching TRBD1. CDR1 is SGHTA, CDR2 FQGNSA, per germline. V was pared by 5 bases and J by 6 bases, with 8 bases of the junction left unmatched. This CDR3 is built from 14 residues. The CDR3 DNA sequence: TGTGCCAGCAGCCGCGGACAGGGGTACCGCGAGCAGTACTTC. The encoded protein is CASSRGQGYREQYF.

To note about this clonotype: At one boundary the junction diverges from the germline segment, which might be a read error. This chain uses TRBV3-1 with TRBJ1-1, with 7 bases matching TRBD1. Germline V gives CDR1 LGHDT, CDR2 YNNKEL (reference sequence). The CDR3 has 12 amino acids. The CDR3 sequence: CASSPGTATALF. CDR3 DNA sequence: TGTGCCAGCAGCCCTGGGACAGCCACCGCCCTCTTT.

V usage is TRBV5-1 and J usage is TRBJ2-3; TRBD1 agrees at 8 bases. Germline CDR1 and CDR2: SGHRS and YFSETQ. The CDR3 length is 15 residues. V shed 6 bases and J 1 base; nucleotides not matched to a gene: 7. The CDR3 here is CASKLVTGGTDTQYF. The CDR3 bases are TGCGCCAGCAAACTGGTGACAGGGGGCACAGATACGCAGTATTTT.